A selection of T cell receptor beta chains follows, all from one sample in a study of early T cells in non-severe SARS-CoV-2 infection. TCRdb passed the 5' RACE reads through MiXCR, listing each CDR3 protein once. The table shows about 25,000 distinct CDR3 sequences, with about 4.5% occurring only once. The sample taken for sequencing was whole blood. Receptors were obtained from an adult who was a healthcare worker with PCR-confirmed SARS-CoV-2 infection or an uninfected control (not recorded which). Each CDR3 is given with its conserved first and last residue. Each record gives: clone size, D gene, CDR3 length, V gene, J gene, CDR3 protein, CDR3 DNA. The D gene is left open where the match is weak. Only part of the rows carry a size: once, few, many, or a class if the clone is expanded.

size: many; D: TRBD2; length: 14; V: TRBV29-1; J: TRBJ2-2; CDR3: CSVGWREWAGELFF; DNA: TGCAGCGTGGGCTGGCGGGAGTGGGCCGGGGAGCTGTTTTTT
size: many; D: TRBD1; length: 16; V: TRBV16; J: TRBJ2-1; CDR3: CASSQWAGGLYNEQFF; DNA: TGTGCCAGCAGCCAATGGGCAGGGGGCCTCTACAATGAGCAGTTCTTC
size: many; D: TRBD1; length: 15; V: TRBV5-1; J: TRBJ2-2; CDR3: CASSLRTGDTGELFF; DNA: TGCGCCAGCAGCTTGCGGACAGGGGACACCGGGGAGCTGTTTTTT
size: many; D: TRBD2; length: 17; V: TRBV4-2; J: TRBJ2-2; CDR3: CASSQRLAGVKTGELFF; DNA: TGTGCCAGCAGCCAACGACTAGCGGGAGTAAAAACCGGGGAGCTGTTTTTT
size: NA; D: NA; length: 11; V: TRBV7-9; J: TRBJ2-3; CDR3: CASTYTDTQYF; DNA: TGTGCCAGCACCTACACAGATACGCAGTATTTT
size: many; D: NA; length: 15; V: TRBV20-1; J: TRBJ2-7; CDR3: CSVLPPTRGSYEQYF; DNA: TGCAGTGTTCTCCCCCCAACTAGGGGGAGCTACGAGCAGTACTTC
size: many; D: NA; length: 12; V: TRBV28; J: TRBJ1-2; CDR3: CASSFRERGYTF; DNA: TGTGCCAGCAGTTTCAGGGAGAGGGGCTACACCTTC
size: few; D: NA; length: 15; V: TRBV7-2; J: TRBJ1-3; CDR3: CASSRRGESGNTIYF; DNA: TGTGCCAGCAGCCGTCGGGGAGAGTCTGGAAACACCATATATTTT
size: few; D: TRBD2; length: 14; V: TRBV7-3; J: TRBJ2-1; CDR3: CASSPGGYYNEQFF; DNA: TGTGCCAGCAGCCCCGGGGGGTACTACAATGAGCAGTTCTTC
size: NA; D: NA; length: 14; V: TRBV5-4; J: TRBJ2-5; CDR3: CASSLAAGQETQYF; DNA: TGTGCCAGCAGCTTGGCGGCCGGCCAAGAGACCCAGTACTTC
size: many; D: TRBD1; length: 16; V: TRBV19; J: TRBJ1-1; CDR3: CASSPRTGQLNTEAFF; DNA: TGTGCCAGTAGTCCCCGCACGGGACAGTTGAACACTGAAGCCTTCTTT
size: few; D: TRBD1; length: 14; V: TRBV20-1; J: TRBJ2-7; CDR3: CSATQSTGNYEQYF; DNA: TGCAGTGCTACCCAATCGACAGGGAACTACGAGCAGTACTTC
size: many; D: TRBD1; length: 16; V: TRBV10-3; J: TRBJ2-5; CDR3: CAISRSTGQGQETQYF; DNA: TGTGCCATCAGTCGATCGACGGGACAGGGGCAAGAGACCCAGTACTTC
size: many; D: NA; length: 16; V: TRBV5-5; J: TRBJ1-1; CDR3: CASSPQAPGRNTEAFF; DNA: TGTGCCAGCAGCCCACAGGCCCCGGGACGGAACACTGAAGCTTTCTTT
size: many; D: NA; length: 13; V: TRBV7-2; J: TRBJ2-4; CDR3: CASSPARGGIQYF; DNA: TGTGCCAGCAGCCCGGCTAGGGGAGGTATTCAGTACTTC
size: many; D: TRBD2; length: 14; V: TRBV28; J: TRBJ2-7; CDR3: CASRTGLAAYEQYF; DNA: TGTGCCAGCAGAACGGGACTAGCTGCCTACGAGCAGTACTTC
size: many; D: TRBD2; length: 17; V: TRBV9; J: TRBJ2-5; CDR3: CASSPGTSGIPSETQYF; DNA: TGTGCCAGCAGCCCAGGGACTAGCGGGATCCCCTCCGAGACCCAGTACTTC
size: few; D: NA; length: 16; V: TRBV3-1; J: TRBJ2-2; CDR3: CASSHRGPRVTGELFF; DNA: TGTGCCAGCAGTCATAGGGGCCCTCGTGTGACCGGGGAGCTGTTTTTT
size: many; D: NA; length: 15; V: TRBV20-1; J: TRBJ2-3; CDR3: CSARALPRRVDTQYF; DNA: TGCAGTGCTAGGGCCCTTCCACGAAGGGTAGATACGCAGTATTTT
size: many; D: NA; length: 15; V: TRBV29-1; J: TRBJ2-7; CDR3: CSVTVLAESSYEQYF; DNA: TGCAGCGTCACGGTCCTAGCTGAGAGCTCCTACGAGCAGTACTTC
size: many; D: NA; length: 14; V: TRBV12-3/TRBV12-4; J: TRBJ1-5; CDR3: CASSSLDRNQPQHF; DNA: TGTGCCAGCAGCTCCCTGGACAGAAATCAGCCCCAGCATTTT
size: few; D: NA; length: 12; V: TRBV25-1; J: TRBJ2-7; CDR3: CASRANTFEQYF; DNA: TGTGCCAGCAGGGCCAACACCTTCGAGCAGTACTTC
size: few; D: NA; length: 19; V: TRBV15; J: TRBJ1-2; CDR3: CATSRDPPRMTTAMRGYTF; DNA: TGTGCCACCAGCAGAGACCCTCCTAGGATGACGACAGCTATGCGCGGCTACACCTTC
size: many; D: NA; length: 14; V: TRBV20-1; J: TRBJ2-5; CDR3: CSARSDYPQETQYF; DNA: TGCAGTGCTAGATCAGACTACCCCCAAGAGACCCAGTACTTC
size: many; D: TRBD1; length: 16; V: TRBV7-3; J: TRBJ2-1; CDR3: CASSRQGTHQYNEQFF; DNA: TGTGCCAGCAGCCGACAGGGGACTCACCAATACAATGAGCAGTTCTTC
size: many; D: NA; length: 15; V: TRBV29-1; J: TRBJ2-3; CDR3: CSVEDPTSSTDTQYF; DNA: TGCAGCGTTGAAGATCCCACGTCAAGCACAGATACGCAGTATTTT
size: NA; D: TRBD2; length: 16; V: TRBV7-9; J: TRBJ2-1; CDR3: CASSPRASGSYNEQFF; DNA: TGTGCCAGCAGCCCCCGGGCTAGCGGCTCCTACAATGAGCAGTTCTTC
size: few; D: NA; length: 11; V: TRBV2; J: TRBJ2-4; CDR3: CAKLAKNIQYF; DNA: TGTGCCAAACTAGCCAAAAACATTCAGTACTTC